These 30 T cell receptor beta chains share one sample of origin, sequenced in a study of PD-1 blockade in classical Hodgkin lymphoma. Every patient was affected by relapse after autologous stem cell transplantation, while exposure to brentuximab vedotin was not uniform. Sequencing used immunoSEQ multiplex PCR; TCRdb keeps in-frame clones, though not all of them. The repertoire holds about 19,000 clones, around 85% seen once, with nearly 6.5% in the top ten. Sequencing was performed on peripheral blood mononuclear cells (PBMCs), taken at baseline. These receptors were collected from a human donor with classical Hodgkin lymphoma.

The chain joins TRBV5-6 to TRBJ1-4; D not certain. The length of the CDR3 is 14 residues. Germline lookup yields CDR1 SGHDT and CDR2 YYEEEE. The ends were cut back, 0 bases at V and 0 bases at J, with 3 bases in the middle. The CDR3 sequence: CASSLGATNEKLFF. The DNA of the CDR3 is TGTGCCAGCAGCTTGGGTGCAACTAATGAAAAACTGTTTTTT.

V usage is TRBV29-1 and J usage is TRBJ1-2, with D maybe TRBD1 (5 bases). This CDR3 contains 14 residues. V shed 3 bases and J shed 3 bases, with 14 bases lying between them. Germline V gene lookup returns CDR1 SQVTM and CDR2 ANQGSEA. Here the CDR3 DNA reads TGCAGCGTTGACGCGGAGGGGTTTGACTATGGCTACACCTTC. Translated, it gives CSVDAEGFDYGYTF.

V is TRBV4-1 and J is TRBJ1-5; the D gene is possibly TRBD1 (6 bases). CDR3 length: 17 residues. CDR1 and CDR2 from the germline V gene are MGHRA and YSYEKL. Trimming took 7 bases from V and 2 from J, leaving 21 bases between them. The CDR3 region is CASTKEGVGGGNQPQHF. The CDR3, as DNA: TGCGCCAGCACCAAAGAAGGGGTCGGGGGCGGCAATCAGCCCCAGCATTTT.

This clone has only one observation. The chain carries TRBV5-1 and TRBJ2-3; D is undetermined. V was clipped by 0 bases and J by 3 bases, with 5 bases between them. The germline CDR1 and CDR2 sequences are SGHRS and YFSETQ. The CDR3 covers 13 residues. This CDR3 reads CASSLGRTDTQYF. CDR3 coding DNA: TGCGCCAGCAGCTTGGGCCGGACAGATACGCAGTATTTT.

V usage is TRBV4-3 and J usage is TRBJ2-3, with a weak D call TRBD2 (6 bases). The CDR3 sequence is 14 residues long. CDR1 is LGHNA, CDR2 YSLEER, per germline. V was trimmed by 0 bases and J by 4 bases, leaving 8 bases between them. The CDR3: CASSQEWGADTQYF. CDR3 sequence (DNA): TGCGCCAGCAGCCAAGAATGGGGGGCAGATACGCAGTATTTT.

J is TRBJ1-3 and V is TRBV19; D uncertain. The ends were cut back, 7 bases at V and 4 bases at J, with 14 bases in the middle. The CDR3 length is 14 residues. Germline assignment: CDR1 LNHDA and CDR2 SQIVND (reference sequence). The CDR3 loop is CASTQPVPGNTIYF. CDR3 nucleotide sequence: TGTGCCAGTACCCAGCCCGTCCCAGGAAACACCATATATTTT.

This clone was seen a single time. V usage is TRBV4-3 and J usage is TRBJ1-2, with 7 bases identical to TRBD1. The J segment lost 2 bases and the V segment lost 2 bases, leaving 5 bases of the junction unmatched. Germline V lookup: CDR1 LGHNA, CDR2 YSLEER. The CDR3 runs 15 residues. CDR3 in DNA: TGCGCCAGCAGCCAACGGACAGGAGACAACTATGGCTACACCTTC. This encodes CASSQRTGDNYGYTF.

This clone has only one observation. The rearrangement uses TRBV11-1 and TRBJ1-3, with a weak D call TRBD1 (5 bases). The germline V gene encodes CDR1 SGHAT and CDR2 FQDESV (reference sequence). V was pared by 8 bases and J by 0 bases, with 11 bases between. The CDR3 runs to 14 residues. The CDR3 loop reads CASGAGYSGNTIYF. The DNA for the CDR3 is TGTGCCAGCGGGGCAGGGTACTCTGGAAACACCATATATTTT.

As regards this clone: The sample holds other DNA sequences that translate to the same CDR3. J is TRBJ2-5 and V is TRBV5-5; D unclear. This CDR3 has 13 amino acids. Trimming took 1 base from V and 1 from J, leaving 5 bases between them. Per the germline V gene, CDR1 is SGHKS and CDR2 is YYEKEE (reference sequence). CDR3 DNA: TGTGCCAGCAGCTTGCTGGGCCAAGAGACCCAGTACTTC. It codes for CASSLLGQETQYF.

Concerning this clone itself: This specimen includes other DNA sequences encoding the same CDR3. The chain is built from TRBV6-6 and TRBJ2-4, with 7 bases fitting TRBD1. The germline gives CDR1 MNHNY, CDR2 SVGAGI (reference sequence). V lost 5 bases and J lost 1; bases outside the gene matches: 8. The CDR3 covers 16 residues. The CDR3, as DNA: TGTGCCAGCAGTCGACAGGGCTCGGGGGCCAAAAACATTCAGTACTTC. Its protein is CASSRQGSGAKNIQYF.

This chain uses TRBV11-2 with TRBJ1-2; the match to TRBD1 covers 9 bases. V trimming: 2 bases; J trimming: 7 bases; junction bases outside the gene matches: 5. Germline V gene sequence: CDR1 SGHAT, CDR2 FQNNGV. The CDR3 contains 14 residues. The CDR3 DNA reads TGTGCCAGCAGCTTAATTGGGACAGGGATTGGCTACACCTTC. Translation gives CASSLIGTGIGYTF.

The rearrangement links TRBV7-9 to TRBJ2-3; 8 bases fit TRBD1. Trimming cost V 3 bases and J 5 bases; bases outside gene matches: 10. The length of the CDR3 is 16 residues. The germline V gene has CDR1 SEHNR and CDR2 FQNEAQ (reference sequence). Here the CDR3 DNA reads TGTGCCAGCAGCTTTGCTAGGACAGGGTTTGGAGATACGCAGTATTTT. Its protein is CASSFARTGFGDTQYF.

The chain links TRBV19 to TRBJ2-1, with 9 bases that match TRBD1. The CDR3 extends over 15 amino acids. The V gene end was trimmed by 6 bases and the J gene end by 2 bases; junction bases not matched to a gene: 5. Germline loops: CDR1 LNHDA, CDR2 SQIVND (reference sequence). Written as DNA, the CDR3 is TGTGCCAGTAGGATCCGGGACAGGGCCTACAATGAGCAGTTCTTC. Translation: CASRIRDRAYNEQFF. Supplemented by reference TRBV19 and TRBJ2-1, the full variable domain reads DGGITQSPKYLFRKEGQNVTLSCEQNLNHDAMYWYRQDPGQGLRLIYYSQIVNDFQKGDIAEGYSVSREKKESFPLTVTSAQKNPTAFYLCASRIRDRAYNEQFFGPGTRLTVL.

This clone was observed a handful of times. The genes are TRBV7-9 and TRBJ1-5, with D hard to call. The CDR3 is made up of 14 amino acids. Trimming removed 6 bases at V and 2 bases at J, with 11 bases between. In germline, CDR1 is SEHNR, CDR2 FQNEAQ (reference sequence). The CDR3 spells CASRQRVGNQPQHF. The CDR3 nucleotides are TGTGCCAGCAGGCAGAGGGTGGGCAATCAGCCCCAGCATTTT.

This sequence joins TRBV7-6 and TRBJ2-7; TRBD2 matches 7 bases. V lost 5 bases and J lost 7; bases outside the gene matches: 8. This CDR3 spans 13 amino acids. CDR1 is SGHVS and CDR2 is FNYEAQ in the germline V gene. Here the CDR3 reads CASSPPGGGEQYF. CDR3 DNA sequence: TGTGCCAGCAGCCCCCCGGGGGGAGGGGAGCAGTACTTC.

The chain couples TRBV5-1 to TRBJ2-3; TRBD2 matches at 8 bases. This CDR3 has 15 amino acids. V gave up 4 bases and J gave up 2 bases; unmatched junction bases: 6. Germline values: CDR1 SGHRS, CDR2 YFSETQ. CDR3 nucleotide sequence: TGCGCCAGCAGCCTAGTAGCGGGGCTCACAGATACGCAGTATTTT. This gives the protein CASSLVAGLTDTQYF.

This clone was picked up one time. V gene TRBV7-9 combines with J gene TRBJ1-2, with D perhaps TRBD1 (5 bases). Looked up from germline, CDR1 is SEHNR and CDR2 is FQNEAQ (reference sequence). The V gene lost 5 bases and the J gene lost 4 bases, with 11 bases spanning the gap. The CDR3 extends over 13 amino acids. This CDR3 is CASSEGSGYGYTF. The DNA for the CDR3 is TGTGCCAGCAGCGAGGGGAGTGGCTATGGCTACACCTTC.

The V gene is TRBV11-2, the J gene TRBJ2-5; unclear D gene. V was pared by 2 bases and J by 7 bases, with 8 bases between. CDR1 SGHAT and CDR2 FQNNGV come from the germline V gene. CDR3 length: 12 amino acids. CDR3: CASSLPDGTQYF. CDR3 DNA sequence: TGTGCCAGCAGCTTACCGGACGGGACCCAGTACTTC.

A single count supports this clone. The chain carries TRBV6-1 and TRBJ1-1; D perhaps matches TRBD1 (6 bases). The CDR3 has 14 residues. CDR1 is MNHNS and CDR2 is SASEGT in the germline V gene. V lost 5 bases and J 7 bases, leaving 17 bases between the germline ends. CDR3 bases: TGTGCCAGCAGTTCTCAGGACAGTCCAATTGAAGCTTTCTTT. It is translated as CASSSQDSPIEAFF.

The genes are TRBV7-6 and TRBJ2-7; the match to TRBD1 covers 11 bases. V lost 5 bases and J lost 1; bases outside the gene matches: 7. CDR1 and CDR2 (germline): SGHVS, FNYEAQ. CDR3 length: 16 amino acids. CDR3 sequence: CASSQVGTGGSYEQYF. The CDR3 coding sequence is TGTGCCAGCAGCCAAGTCGGGACAGGGGGATCCTACGAGCAGTACTTC.

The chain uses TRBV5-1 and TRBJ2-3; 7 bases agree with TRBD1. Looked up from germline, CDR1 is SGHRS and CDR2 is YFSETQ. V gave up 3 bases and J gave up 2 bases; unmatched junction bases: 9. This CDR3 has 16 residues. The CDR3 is CASSSPYRGHTDTQYF. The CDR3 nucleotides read TGCGCCAGCAGCTCCCCCTACAGGGGACACACAGATACGCAGTATTTT.

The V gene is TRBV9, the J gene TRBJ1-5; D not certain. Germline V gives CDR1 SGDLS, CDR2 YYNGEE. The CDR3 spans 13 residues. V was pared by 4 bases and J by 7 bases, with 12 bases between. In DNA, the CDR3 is TGTGCCAGCAGCTTGGACCCTTGGCAGCCCCAGCATTTT. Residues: CASSLDPWQPQHF.

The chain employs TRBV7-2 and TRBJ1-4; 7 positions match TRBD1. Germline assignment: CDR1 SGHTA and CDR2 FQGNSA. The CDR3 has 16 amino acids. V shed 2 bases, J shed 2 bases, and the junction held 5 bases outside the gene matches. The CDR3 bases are TGTGCCAGCAGCTTAACAGGGGCGCGGACTAATGAAAAACTGTTTTTT. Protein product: CASSLTGARTNEKLFF.

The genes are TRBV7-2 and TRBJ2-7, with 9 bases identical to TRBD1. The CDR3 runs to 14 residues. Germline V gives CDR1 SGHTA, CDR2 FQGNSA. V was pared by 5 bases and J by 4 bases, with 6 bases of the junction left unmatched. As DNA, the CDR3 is TGTGCCAGCAGCGGCCCGGGACAGGGTTACGAGCAGTACTTC. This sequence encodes CASSGPGQGYEQYF.

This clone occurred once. Written as DNA, the CDR3 is TGTGCCACCAGCAGGGGGACAGCTAACTATGGCTACACCTTC. This gives the protein CATSRGTANYGYTF. The chain uses TRBV15 and TRBJ1-2; 7 bases are a match to TRBD1. The germline gives CDR1 LNHNV, CDR2 YYDKDF (reference sequence). The CDR3 contains 14 residues. J was trimmed by 0 bases and V by 3 bases; bases with no gene match: 1.

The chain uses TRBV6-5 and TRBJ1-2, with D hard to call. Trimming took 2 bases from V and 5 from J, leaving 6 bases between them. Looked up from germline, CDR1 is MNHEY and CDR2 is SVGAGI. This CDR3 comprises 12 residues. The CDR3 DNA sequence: TGTGCCAGCAGTTACCTCGGGTATGGCTACACCTTC. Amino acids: CASSYLGYGYTF.

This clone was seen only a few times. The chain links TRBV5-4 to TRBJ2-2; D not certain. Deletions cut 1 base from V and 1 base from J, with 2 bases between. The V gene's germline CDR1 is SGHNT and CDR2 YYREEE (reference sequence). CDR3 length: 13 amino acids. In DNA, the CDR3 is TGTGCCAGCAGCTTGATGAACACCGGGGAGCTGTTTTTT. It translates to CASSLMNTGELFF.

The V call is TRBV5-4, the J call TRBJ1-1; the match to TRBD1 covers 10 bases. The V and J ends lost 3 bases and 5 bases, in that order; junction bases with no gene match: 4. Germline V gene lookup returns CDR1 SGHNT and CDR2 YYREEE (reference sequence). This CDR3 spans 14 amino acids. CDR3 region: CASSSTGGRTEAFF. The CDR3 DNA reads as TGTGCCAGCAGCTCGACAGGGGGCAGGACTGAAGCTTTCTTT.

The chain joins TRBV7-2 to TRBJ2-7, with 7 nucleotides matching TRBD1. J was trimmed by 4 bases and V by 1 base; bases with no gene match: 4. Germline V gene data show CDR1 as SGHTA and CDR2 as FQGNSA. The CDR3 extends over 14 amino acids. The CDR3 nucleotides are TGTGCCAGCAGCTTAGACAGGGGTTATTACGAGCAGTACTTC. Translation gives CASSLDRGYYEQYF.

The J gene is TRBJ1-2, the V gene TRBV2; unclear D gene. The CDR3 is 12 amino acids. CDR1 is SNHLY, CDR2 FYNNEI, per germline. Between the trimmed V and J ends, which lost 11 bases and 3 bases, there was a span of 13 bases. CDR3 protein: CARPFGDYGYTF. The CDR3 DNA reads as TGTGCCCGCCCGTTCGGGGACTATGGCTACACCTTC.